Sequencing of this T cell receptor (beta chain) was carried out in a study of OX40 agonist ivuxolimab in advanced cancers. Findings of the study overall: The antigens recognized by the expanded peripheral T cells, that is their antigen specificity, were not determined. The study found that CD8+ T cells averaged more expanded clones than CD4+.

For this clone: The antigen is undetermined.

Trimming pared 3 bases from V and 2 bases from J, leaving 14 bases between. Germline loops: CDR1 KGHSH, CDR2 LQKENI. There are 16 residues in the CDR3. Some clones are missing from TCRdb's copy, which holds only in-frame ones; the method was immunoSEQ multiplex PCR. The data hold about 110,000 clones, with approximately 90% observed a single time. The sequence derives from an adult with an advanced solid tumor such as melanoma, head and neck, liver or kidney cancer. The sample was CD4+ or CD8+ T cells sorted from blood, taken in a trial of the OX40 agonist ivuxolimab. This chain links TRBV18 with TRBJ2-1; a weak D match, TRBD2 (5 bases). The CDR3 region has the DNA TGTGCCAGCTCACCTCCCAACGGGAACGCCTACAATGAGCAGTTCTTC. Protein product: CASSPPNGNAYNEQFF.